This T cell receptor (beta chain) was sequenced for a study of blood T cells in healthy people across ages. This clonotype was seen only once. Mismatch with germline at one junction end may stem from a read error. A second about 7 to 11 cycle PCR used barcoded and J-beta primers. MiXCR, applied by TCRdb to the 5' RACE reads, yields one record per CDR3 protein. This sample carries 350,000 to 450,000 distinct CDR3 sequences, roughly half of them seen once, and the ten largest clones take approximately 51%. Germline lookup yields CDR1 SGHAT and CDR2 FQNNGV. The CDR3 spans 14 residues. Input material: blood. This clonotype originated in a man aged 55 to 70 in good health. V gene TRBV11-2 combines with J gene TRBJ2-5; D not certain. The CDR3 sequence: CASSLVQFQEAQYF. In DNA form, the CDR3 reads TGTGCCAGCAGCTTAGTTCAGTTCCAAGAGGCCCAGTACTTC.